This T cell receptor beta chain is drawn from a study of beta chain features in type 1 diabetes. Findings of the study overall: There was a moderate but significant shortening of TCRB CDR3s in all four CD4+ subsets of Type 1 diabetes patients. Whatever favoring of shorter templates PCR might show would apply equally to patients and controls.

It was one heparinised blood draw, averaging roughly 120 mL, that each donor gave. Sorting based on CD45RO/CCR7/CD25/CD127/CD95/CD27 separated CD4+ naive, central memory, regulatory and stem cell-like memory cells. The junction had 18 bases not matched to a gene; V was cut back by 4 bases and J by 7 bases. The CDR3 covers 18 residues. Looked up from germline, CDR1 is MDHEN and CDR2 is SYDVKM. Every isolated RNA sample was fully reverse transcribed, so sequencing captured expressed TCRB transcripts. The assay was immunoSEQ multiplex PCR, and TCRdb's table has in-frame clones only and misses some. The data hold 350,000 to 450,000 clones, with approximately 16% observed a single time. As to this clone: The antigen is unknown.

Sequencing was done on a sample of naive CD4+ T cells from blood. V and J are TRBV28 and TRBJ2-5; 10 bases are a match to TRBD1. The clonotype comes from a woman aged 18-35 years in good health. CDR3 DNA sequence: TGTGCCAGCAGTTCTAATCCGGGACAGGGGCCCCACACGGTGACCCAGTACTTC. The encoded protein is CASSSNPGQGPHTVTQYF.